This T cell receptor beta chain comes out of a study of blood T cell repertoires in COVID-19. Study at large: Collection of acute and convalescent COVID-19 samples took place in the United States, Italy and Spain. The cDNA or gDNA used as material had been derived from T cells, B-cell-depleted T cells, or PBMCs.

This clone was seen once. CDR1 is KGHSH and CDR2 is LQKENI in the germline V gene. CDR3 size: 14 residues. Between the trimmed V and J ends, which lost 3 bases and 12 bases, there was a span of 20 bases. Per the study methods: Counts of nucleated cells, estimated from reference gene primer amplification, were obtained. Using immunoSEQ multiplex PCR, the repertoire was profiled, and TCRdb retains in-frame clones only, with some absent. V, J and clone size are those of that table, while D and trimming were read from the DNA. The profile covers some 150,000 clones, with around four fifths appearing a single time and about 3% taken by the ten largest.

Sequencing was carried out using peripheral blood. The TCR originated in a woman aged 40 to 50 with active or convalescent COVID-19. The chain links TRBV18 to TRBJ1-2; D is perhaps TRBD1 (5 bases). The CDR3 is CASSPTTVFGPDTF. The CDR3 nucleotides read TGTGCCAGCTCACCTACGACAGTTTTCGGGCCCGACACCTTC.